This TCR beta chain derives from a study of blood T cell repertoires in COVID-19. For the study at large: In each case, the material was cDNA or gDNA derived from T cells, B-cell-depleted T cells, or PBMCs.

The V and J ends lost 3 bases and 8 bases, in that order; junction bases with no gene match: 7. This CDR3 is 14 amino acids long. Germline V gene lookup returns CDR1 MGHRA and CDR2 YSYEKL. Authors' methods: Cell counts per sample came from amplifying reference gene primers. Libraries were prepared by immunoSEQ multiplex PCR; TCRdb keeps only in-frame clonotypes and omits some of them. The DNA was the basis for D and trimming; V, J and clone size are from that table. The sample contains roughly 300,000 clones, roughly 90% of which appear only once. The clonotype comes from a man between 18 and 35 years old who had recovered from COVID-19. This chain uses TRBV4-1 with TRBJ1-1; 9 nucleotides agree with TRBD1. Sequences were obtained from peripheral blood. CDR3 residues: CASSHPGQGIEAFF. CDR3 in DNA: TGCGCCAGCAGCCACCCGGGACAGGGAATCGAAGCTTTCTTT.